The next 10 T cell receptor beta chains were all read from a single sample in a study of blood T cell repertoires in COVID-19. The protocol was immunoSEQ multiplex PCR, while the TCRdb copy is restricted to in-frame clones and leaves out a portion. The data contain under 100,000 clones, 90% of them singletons. Sequenced material: peripheral blood. The receptors here all came from a man in his fifties or sixties with acute or convalescent COVID-19.

CDR3 sequence (DNA): TGTGCCAGCAGCATCGGGACTGACTACAATGAGCAGTTCTTC. The encoded protein is CASSIGTDYNEQFF. V gene TRBV7-8 combines with J gene TRBJ2-1; possible D gene TRBD2, 6 bases. Germline CDR1 is SGHVS and CDR2 is FQNEAQ. There are 14 residues in the CDR3. Trimming took 5 bases from V and 3 from J, leaving 11 bases between them.

CDR3 amino acids: CATGTSGSPDTQYF. The CDR3 nucleotides are TGTGCCACCGGGACTAGCGGGAGCCCAGATACGCAGTATTTT. The rearrangement joins TRBV25-1 to TRBJ2-3, with 14 bases fitting TRBD2. The CDR3 is made up of 14 amino acids. Per germline, CDR1 MGHDK and CDR2 SYGVNS. Unmatched junction bases numbered 4, after V lost 10 bases and J lost 4 bases. Using reference TRBV25-1 and TRBJ2-3 for the parts outside the CDR3, the full variable domain is EADIYQTPRYLVIGTGKKITLECSQTMGHDKMYWYQQDPGMELHLIHYSYGVNSTEKGDLSSESTVSRIRTEHFPLTLESARPSHTSQYLCATGTSGSPDTQYFGPGTRLTVL.

The chain joins TRBV24-1 to TRBJ2-1; TRBD1 matches at 9 bases. Trimming took 4 bases from V and 4 from J; bases not matched to a gene: 10. Germline CDR1 reads KGHDR; CDR2 reads SFDVKD. This CDR3 comprises 17 residues. This CDR3 is CATSDGTGKNLYNEQFF. The CDR3 DNA is TGTGCCACCAGTGACGGGACAGGGAAGAACTTGTACAATGAGCAGTTCTTC.

The CDR3 protein is CASSKQVNTEAFF. In DNA, the CDR3 is TGCGCCAGCAGCAAACAGGTTAACACTGAAGCTTTCTTT. The chain carries TRBV5-1 and TRBJ1-1; D is possibly TRBD1 (5 bases). The CDR3 is made up of 13 amino acids. The ends were cut back, 4 bases at V and 2 bases at J, with 9 bases in the middle. Per the germline V gene, CDR1 is SGHRS and CDR2 is YFSETQ.

The chain is built from TRBV30 and TRBJ2-7, with 8 bases aligning to TRBD2. The CDR3 is made up of 13 amino acids. With V trimmed by 1 base and J by 6 bases, 5 bases remained unmatched. Germline V gives CDR1 GTSNPN, CDR2 SVGIG (reference sequence). The DNA for the CDR3 is TGTGCCTGGAGTGCCGGGAGGGCTCGCGAGCAGTACTTC. As protein: CAWSAGRAREQYF.

The rearrangement links TRBV5-1 to TRBJ2-1, with D possibly matching TRBD1 (5 bases). Germline V lookup: CDR1 SGHRS, CDR2 YFSETQ. Trimming left V 3 bases short and J 8 bases short, with 15 bases between. The CDR3 extends over 14 amino acids. CDR3: CASSSEGVWDEQFF. In DNA, the CDR3 is TGCGCCAGCAGCTCCGAAGGGGTTTGGGATGAGCAGTTCTTC.

J is TRBJ2-1 and V is TRBV5-4, with 11 bases aligning to TRBD2. Unmatched junction bases numbered 11, after V lost 0 bases and J lost 3 bases. The CDR3 consists of 19 residues. Germline CDR1 is SGHNT and CDR2 is YYREEE (reference sequence). CDR3 sequence (DNA): TGTGCCAGCAGCTTGGAAGGGACTAGCGGTTTCCCTTACTACAATGAGCAGTTCTTC. Protein product: CASSLEGTSGFPYYNEQFF.

Note on this clone: This same CDR3 is encoded by further DNA sequences in the sample. The chain combines TRBV18 with TRBJ2-7; TRBD1 aligns across 7 bases. This CDR3 is built from 14 residues. Germline V gene data show CDR1 as KGHSH and CDR2 as LQKENI. After removal of 2 bases from V and 2 bases from J, the junction contained 3 bases not matched to a gene. The CDR3 sequence: CASSPSQGAYEQYF. Written as DNA, the CDR3 is TGTGCCAGCTCACCATCTCAGGGGGCCTACGAGCAGTACTTC.

The chain uses TRBV27 and TRBJ2-7, with TRBD1 matching 10 bases. J gave up 3 bases and V 3 bases, and 2 bases lay outside the gene matches. Germline V gene sequence: CDR1 MNHEY, CDR2 SMNVEV (reference sequence). CDR3 length: 14 residues. For the CDR3, the DNA is TGTGCCAGCAGTTTTGGGACAGGGGACTACGAGCAGTACTTC. Its protein product is CASSFGTGDYEQYF.

The chain is built from TRBV7-2 and TRBJ2-5; TRBD2 matches 11 bases. V trimming: 5 bases; J trimming: 1 base; junction bases outside the gene matches: 3. The CDR3 has 15 amino acids. Germline V gives CDR1 SGHTA, CDR2 FQGNSA. The CDR3 is CASSPTSGGQETQYF. CDR3 nucleotides: TGTGCCAGCAGCCCAACTAGCGGGGGCCAAGAGACCCAGTACTTC.